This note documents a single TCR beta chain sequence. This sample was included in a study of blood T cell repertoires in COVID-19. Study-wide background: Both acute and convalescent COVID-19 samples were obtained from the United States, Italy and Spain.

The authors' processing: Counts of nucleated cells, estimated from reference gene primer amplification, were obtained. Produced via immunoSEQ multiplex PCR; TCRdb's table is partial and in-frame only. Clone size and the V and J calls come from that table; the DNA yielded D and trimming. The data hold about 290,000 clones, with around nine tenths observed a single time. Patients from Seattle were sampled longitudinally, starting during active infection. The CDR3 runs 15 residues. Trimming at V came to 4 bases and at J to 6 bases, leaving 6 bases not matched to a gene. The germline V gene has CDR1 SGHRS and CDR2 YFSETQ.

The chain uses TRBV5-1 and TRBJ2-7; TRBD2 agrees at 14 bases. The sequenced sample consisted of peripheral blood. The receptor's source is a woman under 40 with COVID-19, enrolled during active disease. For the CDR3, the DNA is TGCGCCAGCAGCCACGGGACTAGCGGGAGCGGCGAGCAGTACTTC. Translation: CASSHGTSGSGEQYF.